The 23 T cell receptor beta chains listed next were all sequenced from one sample in a study of blood T cell repertoires in COVID-19. The assay was immunoSEQ multiplex PCR, and TCRdb's table has in-frame clones only and misses some. The sample has around 280,000 clones; around nine tenths are singletons. The specimen was PBMCs or T cells enriched from blood (not recorded which). These receptor sequences come from a woman aged 40 to 50 who had recovered from COVID-19.

This clone was seen only once. J is TRBJ1-2 and V is TRBV28; D gene unclear. Per the germline V gene, CDR1 is MDHEN and CDR2 is SYDVKM. The CDR3 extends over 12 amino acids. Trimming left V 10 bases short and J 4 bases short, with 13 bases between. CDR3 in DNA: TGTGCCATCGCCCGCGGACTCTATGGCTACACCTTC. This encodes CAIARGLYGYTF.

This clone occurred a few times. This chain connects TRBV5-4 to TRBJ2-1; 14 bases match TRBD2. The V gene's germline CDR1 is SGHNT and CDR2 YYREEE (reference sequence). V was clipped by 4 bases and J by 10 bases; unmatched bases: 10. CDR3 length: 16 residues. The CDR3 region has the DNA TGTGCCAGCAGCCTACCGGGACTAGCGGGAGCAAGGGAGCAGTTCTTC. Translating gives CASSLPGLAGAREQFF.

This chain links TRBV4-3 with TRBJ2-1; possible D gene TRBD1, 5 bases. Deletions cut 8 bases from V and 9 bases from J, with 17 bases between. The CDR3 length is 13 residues. Per germline, CDR1 LGHNA and CDR2 YSLEER. DNA for the CDR3: TGCGCCAGCGGAGAAAGGGGTTACGGTGAGCAGTTCTTC. Its protein product is CASGERGYGEQFF.

The chain uses TRBV28 and TRBJ1-2; D not resolved. Germline assignment: CDR1 MDHEN and CDR2 SYDVKM. This CDR3 is 15 amino acids long. Trimming took 1 base from V and 7 from J, leaving 16 bases between them. As DNA, the CDR3 is TGTGCCAGCAGTTTATCCGCGGGGATGGGAGGTGGCTACACCTTC. It is translated as CASSLSAGMGGGYTF.

CDR3 protein: CASSFRGSNQPQHF. The CDR3 DNA reads as TGTGCCAGCAGCTTTAGAGGGAGCAATCAGCCCCAGCATTTT. The chain couples TRBV5-8 to TRBJ1-5; D gene uncertain. Germline CDR1 SGHTS, CDR2 YDEGEE. V lost 2 bases and J 1 base, leaving 7 bases between the germline ends. The CDR3 spans 14 residues.

To note about this clone: The same CDR3 can be traced to other DNA sequences in this sample. The chain is built from TRBV20-1 and TRBJ2-7; 10 nucleotides agree with TRBD2. Per germline, CDR1 DFQATT and CDR2 SNEGSKA (reference sequence). The CDR3 extends over 11 amino acids. The ends lost 5 bases at V and 6 bases at J; junction bases unmatched: 1. CDR3 protein: CSALAGVEQYF. DNA for the CDR3: TGCAGTGCTCTAGCGGGAGTCGAGCAGTACTTC.

The V gene is TRBV20-1, the J gene TRBJ2-4; 8 bases fit TRBD1. CDR1 is DFQATT and CDR2 is SNEGSKA in the germline V gene (reference sequence). Germline trimming cut 3 bases from V and 4 bases from J; bases unmatched to any gene: 8. The CDR3 length is 15 residues. The CDR3 sequence: CSASQVTGDKNIQYF. The CDR3 DNA follows: TGCAGTGCTAGTCAAGTGACAGGGGATAAAAACATTCAGTACTTC.

This clone was seen just once. The V and J genes are TRBV7-2 and TRBJ2-3; no clear D. The germline gives CDR1 SGHTA, CDR2 FQGNSA. Trimming shortened V by 2 bases and J by 0 bases, and 9 bases separated the two germline ends. The CDR3 loop spans 15 amino acids. The CDR3: CASSLTQTSTDTQYF. The DNA for the CDR3 is TGTGCCAGCAGCTTAACACAAACAAGCACAGATACGCAGTATTTT.

The chain's CDR3 is CASTPAGRNSPLHF. DNA of the CDR3: TGTGCCAGCACCCCTGCGGGGAGGAATTCACCCCTCCACTTT. The rearrangement uses TRBV11-3 and TRBJ1-6; D gene uncertain. V was pared by 7 bases and J by 7 bases, with 14 bases between. The germline V gene has CDR1 SGHNT and CDR2 YENEEA. The CDR3 runs to 14 residues.

In this sample, this clone turned up once. The chain is built from TRBV11-2 and TRBJ2-2; D possibly corresponds to TRBD1 (5 bases). Deletions cut 1 base from V and 7 bases from J, with 10 bases between. Per germline, CDR1 SGHAT and CDR2 FQNNGV. The CDR3 sequence is 14 residues long. The CDR3 region has the DNA TGTGCCAGCAGCTTAGCAGGGTCCGACGGGGAGCTGTTTTTT. Encoded protein: CASSLAGSDGELFF.

V gene TRBV10-3 combines with J gene TRBJ2-3, with 12 bases aligning to TRBD2. Trimming at V came to 4 bases and at J to 1 base, leaving 0 bases not matched to a gene. Germline CDR1 reads ENHRY; CDR2 reads SYGVKD. This CDR3 region has 15 residues. The CDR3 region is CAISGLAGGTDTQYF. CDR3 coding DNA: TGTGCCATCAGTGGACTAGCGGGAGGCACAGATACGCAGTATTTT.

The V call is TRBV5-3, the J call TRBJ2-1, with 7 bases fitting TRBD2. TRBV5-3 falls under the ORF class, with uncertain function. The trim removed 2 bases at V and 0 bases at J, leaving 2 bases unmatched. The CDR3 has 15 amino acids. The CDR3 sequence is CARSLGGSSYNEQFF. As DNA, the CDR3 is TGTGCCAGAAGCTTAGGCGGGAGCTCCTACAATGAGCAGTTCTTC.

The chain links TRBV28 to TRBJ2-7, with 8 bases aligning to TRBD2. CDR3 length: 14 residues. The V and J ends lost 6 bases and 2 bases, in that order; junction bases with no gene match: 6. The germline gives CDR1 MDHEN, CDR2 SYDVKM. In DNA form, the CDR3 reads TGTGCCAGCAGCCCAGCGGGAGTAGCCTACGAGCAGTACTTC. It codes for CASSPAGVAYEQYF.

The gene calls are TRBV4-3 and TRBJ2-7, with a weak D call TRBD2 (6 bases). V was cut by 1 base and J by 6 bases, with 10 bases left in between. Looked up from germline, CDR1 is LGHNA and CDR2 is YSLEER. This CDR3 region has 13 residues. The DNA of the CDR3 is TGCGCCAGCAGCCAAGCCCGGGGGTCCGAGCAGTACTTC. It encodes CASSQARGSEQYF.

The chain has TRBV5-6 and TRBJ1-2, with TRBD1 identical over 9 bases. Germline-derived CDR1 and CDR2 are SGHDT and YYEEEE. CDR3 length: 16 amino acids. Trimming at V came to 4 bases and at J to 4 bases, leaving 11 bases not matched to a gene. For the CDR3, the DNA is TGTGCCAGCAGCCTACCACAAACAGGGGGCTTCTATGGCTACACCTTC. It codes for CASSLPQTGGFYGYTF.

This chain joins TRBV11-1 and TRBJ2-3; no reliable D call. CDR3 length: 15 amino acids. Germline V CDR1 and CDR2: SGHAT, FQDESV (reference sequence). Trimming removed 5 bases from V and 2 bases from J, with 14 bases in between. DNA for the CDR3: TGTGCCAGCAGCAACCGAGCACTAAACACAGATACGCAGTATTTT. Translated: CASSNRALNTDTQYF.

The chain employs TRBV7-6 and TRBJ2-5, with D perhaps TRBD2 (5 bases). Per the germline V gene, CDR1 is SGHVS and CDR2 is FNYEAQ. Trimming left V 6 bases short and J 7 bases short, with 15 bases between. This CDR3 contains 13 residues. CDR3 DNA: TGTGCCAGCAGTGTTGGACCAGCGGCGACCCAGTACTTC. Amino acids: CASSVGPAATQYF.

This sequence joins TRBV7-2 and TRBJ2-4; 8 nucleotides line up with TRBD1. The CDR3 is 14 residues long. CDR1 is SGHTA and CDR2 is FQGNSA in the germline V gene. Losses at the gene ends were 4 bases for V and 2 bases for J; bases not matched to a gene: 1. CDR3 loop: CASSSGGSKNIQYF. Here the CDR3 DNA reads TGTGCCAGCAGCTCAGGGGGCTCCAAAAACATTCAGTACTTC.

V usage is TRBV30 and J usage is TRBJ1-1; no definite D call. The CDR3 sequence is 12 residues long. Germline loops: CDR1 GTSNPN, CDR2 SVGIG (reference sequence). Trimming removed 7 bases from V and 2 bases from J, with 11 bases in between. DNA for the CDR3: TGTGCCTCGTCGGGAGTAAACACTGAAGCTTTCTTT. As protein: CASSGVNTEAFF.

The V gene is TRBV3-1 (or the pseudogene TRBV3-2), the J gene TRBJ2-7, with D tentatively TRBD2 (6 bases). Germline lookup yields CDR1 LGHDT and CDR2 YNNKEL (reference sequence). The CDR3 spans 16 residues. The V gene lost 0 bases and the J gene lost 3 bases, with 15 bases spanning the gap. The CDR3 loop reads CASSQDLRGLFYEQYF. CDR3 nucleotides: TGTGCCAGCAGCCAAGATCTCCGAGGACTATTCTACGAGCAGTACTTC.

This rearrangement joins TRBV3-1 (or the pseudogene TRBV3-2) to TRBJ2-5; the D gene is possibly TRBD2 (6 bases). Trimming took 4 bases from V and 4 from J, leaving 13 bases between them. There are 14 residues in the CDR3. Germline CDR1 is LGHDT and CDR2 is YNNKEL (reference sequence). CDR3 region: CASSPLVRGETQYF. Here the CDR3 DNA reads TGTGCCAGCAGCCCGCTAGTGCGGGGAGAGACCCAGTACTTC.

The chain carries TRBV27 and TRBJ1-3, with D perhaps TRBD1 (6 bases). V was cut by 3 bases and J by 2 bases, with 14 bases left in between. Germline V gene lookup returns CDR1 MNHEY and CDR2 SMNVEV (reference sequence). CDR3 length equals 16 residues. The CDR3: CASSFSSGTTGNTIYF. The CDR3 DNA reads as TGTGCCAGCAGTTTCTCCTCCGGGACAACTGGAAACACCATATATTTT.

This clone has only one observation. The genes are TRBV19 and TRBJ1-5, with 10 bases aligning to TRBD1. The length of the CDR3 is 17 residues. Germline loops: CDR1 LNHDA, CDR2 SQIVND (reference sequence). V lost 6 bases, J lost 7 bases, and 15 bases stayed unmatched. The CDR3 bases are TGTGCCAGTAGCTCCGGGACAGGGGCCTTTCATGGGCAGCCCCAGCATTTT. It yields the protein CASSSGTGAFHGQPQHF.